Listed below are T cell receptor beta chains from one sample, sequenced in a study of response to subunit inactivated influenza vaccine. TCRdb ran MiXCR on the RT-PCR reads and lists one entry per CDR3 protein. Found here are hundreds of thousands of distinct CDR3 sequences, 14% of them singletons; the top ten hold about 7.4%. The sequences come from PBMCs from blood, collected roughly 15 days before vaccination. The receptors shown here come from a man between 45 and 60 years old who received an inactivated influenza vaccine. Each CDR3 is given with its conserved first and last residue. The D gene is left open where the match is weak. Rows give clone size only sometimes, using once, few, many, or a class for an expanded clone.

d_call	cdr3_length	clone_size	v_call	j_call	cdr3_aa	cdr3_nt
TRBD2	17	-	TRBV18	TRBJ2-1	CASSRTSGGVYYNEQFF	TGTGCCAGCTCACGGACTAGCGGGGGGGTATACTACAATGAGCAGTTCTTC
-	12	many	TRBV2	TRBJ2-2	CASSESAGELFF	TGTGCCAGCAGTGAGTCCGCCGGGGAGCTGTTTTTT
-	13	many	TRBV6-1	TRBJ1-2	CASSVGYNYGYTF	TGTGCCAGCAGCGTCGGATATAACTATGGCTACACCTTC
-	17	few	TRBV7-2	TRBJ2-5	CASSLASSRGLRETQYF	TGTGCCAGCAGCTTAGCTTCTTCGAGAGGGTTGAGGGAGACCCAGTACTTC
TRBD1	14	-	TRBV2	TRBJ2-7	CASRPGGEYGEQYF	TGTGCCAGCAGGCCAGGGGGCGAGTATGGCGAGCAGTACTTC
-	15	-	TRBV4-2	TRBJ2-5	CASSQAAEYQETQYF	TGTGCCAGCAGCCAGGCGGCGGAGTACCAAGAGACCCAGTACTTC
TRBD1	14	few	TRBV14	TRBJ1-2	CASSGRDRYSGYTF	TGTGCCAGCAGCGGCCGGGACAGGTATTCTGGCTACACCTTC
-	15	-	TRBV9	TRBJ2-1	CASSVGLGDYNEQFF	TGTGCCAGCAGCGTTGGGCTAGGGGACTACAATGAGCAGTTCTTC
-	11	-	TRBV12-3/TRBV12-4	TRBJ1-4	CASSPKGELFF	TGTGCCAGCAGTCCTAAGGGGGAACTGTTTTTT
-	14	many	TRBV4-2	TRBJ2-1	CASSQDLARGFEFF	TGTGCCAGCAGCCAAGATCTGGCAAGGGGTTTTGAGTTCTTC
-	17	-	TRBV4-3	TRBJ2-7	CASSQALITRSLYEQYF	TGCGCCAGCAGCCAAGCTCTAATCACAAGAAGTCTCTACGAGCAGTACTTC
-	15	-	TRBV7-6	TRBJ2-5	CASSWQEGPQETQYF	TGTGCCAGCAGCTGGCAAGAGGGGCCTCAAGAGACCCAGTACTTC
-	13	few	TRBV11-2	TRBJ2-1	CASSLDQRGGQFF	TGTGCCAGCAGCTTAGATCAGAGGGGTGGGCAGTTCTTC
TRBD1	15	-	TRBV24-1	TRBJ1-5	CATSDPTGANQPQHF	TGTGCCACCAGCGATCCCACAGGGGCTAATCAGCCCCAGCATTTT
TRBD2	14	-	TRBV25-1	TRBJ2-7	CASSGGTSYYEQYF	TGTGCCAGCAGTGGGGGGACTAGTTATTACGAGCAGTACTTC
-	15	few	TRBV6-5	TRBJ2-7	CASSYSNQGAGEQYF	TGTGCCAGCAGTTACTCGAATCAGGGCGCAGGCGAGCAGTACTTC
TRBD2	17	-	TRBV24-1	TRBJ2-1	CATSDRLAKSSYNEQFF	TGTGCCACCAGTGACAGACTAGCGAAGAGCTCCTACAATGAGCAGTTCTTC
TRBD1	16	-	TRBV9	TRBJ2-3	CASSGGQGRRTDTQYF	TGTGCCAGCAGCGGAGGACAGGGTCGACGCACAGATACGCAGTATTTT
-	14	-	TRBV5-1	TRBJ2-7	CASRGEALSYEQYF	TGCGCCAGCAGAGGGGAGGCCCTCTCCTACGAGCAGTACTTC
-	14	-	TRBV20-1	TRBJ1-5	CSASPGQSNQPQHF	TGCAGTGCTAGTCCCGGGCAGAGCAATCAGCCCCAGCATTTT